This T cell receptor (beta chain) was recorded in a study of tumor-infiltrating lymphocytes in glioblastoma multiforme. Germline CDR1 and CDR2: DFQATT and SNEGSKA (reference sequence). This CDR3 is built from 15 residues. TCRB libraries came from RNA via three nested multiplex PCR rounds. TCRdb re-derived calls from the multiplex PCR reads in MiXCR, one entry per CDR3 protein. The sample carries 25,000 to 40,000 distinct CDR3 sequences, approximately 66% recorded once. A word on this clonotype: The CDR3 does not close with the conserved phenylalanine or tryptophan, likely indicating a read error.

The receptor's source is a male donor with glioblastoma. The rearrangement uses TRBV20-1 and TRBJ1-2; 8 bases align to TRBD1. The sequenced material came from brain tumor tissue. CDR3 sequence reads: CSVRVPLDRVGGYTL. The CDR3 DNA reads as TGCAGTGTTAGAGTCCCGCTGGACAGGGTAGGCGGCTACACCCTC.